This T cell receptor beta chain is drawn from a study of response to subunit inactivated influenza vaccine. Findings and limits, study-wide: Each seasonal influenza vaccination, the authors suggested, recruits few new T cells.

As regards this clonotype: Its antigen is unidentified.

TCRdb re-called the RT-PCR reads with MiXCR, one entry per CDR3 protein. In the table there are 200,000 to 250,000 distinct CDR3 sequences, 12% of which are singletons. The sample here was non-naive T cells sorted from PBMCs, taken less than 15 days before vaccination. This receptor was identified in a middle-aged man who received an inactivated influenza vaccine.

In DNA, the CDR3 is TGTGCCAGCAGTTACCTCGGGACTAGAGGTGAGCAGTTCTTC. Amino acids: CASSYLGTRGEQFF. V and J are TRBV6-5 and TRBJ2-1; 8 bases agree with TRBD2. This CDR3 is built from 14 residues. The V and J ends lost 2 bases and 9 bases, in that order; junction bases with no gene match: 6. From germline, CDR1 is MNHEY and CDR2 SVGAGI.